These 17 T cell receptor beta chains were sequenced from one sample in a study of control samples from healthy donors and cancer patients. Sequencing used immunoSEQ multiplex PCR; TCRdb keeps in-frame clones, though not all of them. The clone table shows under 200,000 clones, with the ten largest holding approximately 2.2%. Sequencing was performed on blood. The receptor set was obtained from a woman between 25 and 40 years old in good health.

The V call is TRBV6-5, the J call TRBJ2-1; no clear D. CDR3 length equals 14 residues. The germline V gene has CDR1 MNHEY and CDR2 SVGAGI. The V end was cut by 0 bases, the J end by 0 bases, with 3 bases between. As DNA, the CDR3 is TGTGCCAGCAGTTACTCGGACTCCTACAATGAGCAGTTCTTC. Its translation is CASSYSDSYNEQFF.

This chain connects TRBV19 to TRBJ2-5, with D possibly being TRBD2 (5 bases). The V gene's germline CDR1 is LNHDA and CDR2 SQIVND (reference sequence). V gave up 1 base and J gave up 0 bases, with 6 bases separating them. The CDR3 runs 14 residues. In DNA form, the CDR3 reads TGTGCCAGTAGTATAGGAGGGTACCAAGAGACCCAGTACTTC. Amino acid sequence: CASSIGGYQETQYF. The whole variable domain, filled in from reference TRBV19 and TRBJ2-5, reads DGGITQSPKYLFRKEGQNVTLSCEQNLNHDAMYWYRQDPGQGLRLIYYSQIVNDFQKGDIAEGYSVSREKKESFPLTVTSAQKNPTAFYLCASSIGGYQETQYFGPGTRLLVL.

The chain joins TRBV4-1 to TRBJ1-4; the D is unclear. The CDR3 loop spans 12 amino acids. The germline V gene encodes CDR1 MGHRA and CDR2 YSYEKL. Deletions cut 1 base from V and 8 bases from J, with 5 bases between. The CDR3 coding sequence is TGCGCCAGCAGCCAAGTAAGAGAAAAACTGTTTTTT. It specifies CASSQVREKLFF.

The genes are TRBV10-3 and TRBJ1-2, with D possibly being TRBD1 (6 bases). The germline V gene encodes CDR1 ENHRY and CDR2 SYGVKD. CDR3 length: 15 residues. The germline V and J ends were trimmed by 3 bases and 7 bases, with 18 bases remaining between them. CDR3 nucleotides: TGTGCCATCAGTGAATCCGGGGGTTCAGGGGTTGGCTACACCTTC. It translates to CAISESGGSGVGYTF.

V gene TRBV28 combines with J gene TRBJ1-1; D unresolved. This CDR3 is 14 amino acids long. Trimming took 2 bases from V and 6 from J, leaving 13 bases between them. Germline V gene sequence: CDR1 MDHEN, CDR2 SYDVKM. In DNA form, the CDR3 reads TGTGCCAGCAGTTTACTCGTACAGTCCCCTGAAGCTTTCTTT. Translated: CASSLLVQSPEAFF.

The rearrangement uses TRBV19 and TRBJ2-1, with TRBD2 matching 9 bases. Germline V gene sequence: CDR1 LNHDA, CDR2 SQIVND (reference sequence). There are 14 residues in the CDR3. The trim removed 7 bases at V and 9 bases at J, leaving 10 bases unmatched. The chain's CDR3 is CASTSGEWEGEQFF. The CDR3 DNA follows: TGTGCCAGTACTAGCGGGGAATGGGAGGGTGAGCAGTTCTTC. Full variable domain (rest looked up from reference TRBV19 and TRBJ2-1): DGGITQSPKYLFRKEGQNVTLSCEQNLNHDAMYWYRQDPGQGLRLIYYSQIVNDFQKGDIAEGYSVSREKKESFPLTVTSAQKNPTAFYLCASTSGEWEGEQFFGPGTRLTVL.

The chain combines TRBV4-2 with TRBJ2-3; TRBD2 aligns across 11 bases. This CDR3 has 18 residues. V dropped 4 bases and J dropped 5; count of bases not matched to a gene: 14. Germline V gives CDR1 LGHNA, CDR2 YNFKEQ. CDR3 sequence: CASSPTGSSGGAEDTQYF. In DNA form, the CDR3 reads TGTGCCAGCAGCCCTACTGGGAGTAGCGGGGGGGCTGAAGATACGCAGTATTTT.

This chain joins TRBV7-9 and TRBJ1-3; D perhaps matches TRBD1 (6 bases). The CDR3 spans 15 residues. The ends were cut back, 2 bases at V and 0 bases at J, with 8 bases in the middle. The germline V gene has CDR1 SEHNR and CDR2 FQNEAQ (reference sequence). Here the CDR3 reads CASSLRGISGNTIYF. For the CDR3, the DNA is TGTGCCAGCAGCTTAAGGGGGATCTCTGGAAACACCATATATTTT.

For the CDR3, the DNA is TGTGCCAGCAGCTTAGGACAGGGGAAGTGGGCTGAAGCTTTCTTT. Protein sequence: CASSLGQGKWAEAFF. The chain is built from TRBV13 and TRBJ1-1, with 7 bases matching TRBD1. Per germline, CDR1 PRHDT and CDR2 FYEKMQ (reference sequence). Losses at the gene ends were 0 bases for V and 6 bases for J; bases not matched to a gene: 7. The CDR3 spans 15 residues.

The V gene is TRBV25-1, the J gene TRBJ1-3, with unresolved D. CDR3 length: 13 amino acids. CDR1 is MGHDK, CDR2 SYGVNS, per germline. V was clipped by 6 bases and J by 0 bases, with 6 bases between them. The CDR3 sequence is CASSGFSGNTIYF. The CDR3 DNA follows: TGTGCCAGCAGCGGGTTCTCTGGAAACACCATATATTTT.

This chain joins TRBV9 and TRBJ2-1; 8 bases fit TRBD2. Germline V lookup: CDR1 SGDLS, CDR2 YYNGEE. V dropped 2 bases and J dropped 8; count of bases not matched to a gene: 12. This CDR3 is 16 amino acids long. The CDR3 DNA reads as TGTGCCAGCAGCGTTATGGCCGGGGGGGCCCGTCATGAGCAGTTCTTC. It yields the protein CASSVMAGGARHEQFF.

V gene TRBV4-1 combines with J gene TRBJ1-4; the D gene is possibly TRBD1 (5 bases). The CDR3 totals 17 residues. CDR1 MGHRA and CDR2 YSYEKL come from the germline V gene. Trimming took off 3 bases at V and 5 bases at J, with 19 bases between the two ends. In nucleotides, the CDR3 is TGCGCCAGCAGCCACCTCTCCTCCGGGGACGCGAATGAAAAACTGTTTTTT. The encoded protein is CASSHLSSGDANEKLFF.

The V and J genes are TRBV20-1 and TRBJ1-2, with no clear D. Trimming removed 6 bases at V and 4 bases at J, with 9 bases between. There are 11 residues in the CDR3. The V gene's germline CDR1 is DFQATT and CDR2 SNEGSKA (reference sequence). The DNA for the CDR3 is TGCAGTGCCGCCGACGGCTATGGCTACACCTTC. Translation gives CSAADGYGYTF.

The chain is built from TRBV28 and TRBJ1-4, with D tentatively TRBD1 (5 bases). The CDR3 has 18 amino acids. Trimming left V 1 base short and J 0 bases short, with 15 bases between. Germline V gives CDR1 MDHEN, CDR2 SYDVKM. The CDR3 region has the DNA TGTGCCAGCAGTTTATTCGGGGGGAAGGGCCCAACTAATGAAAAACTGTTTTTT. It yields the protein CASSLFGGKGPTNEKLFF.

This chain connects TRBV4-1 to TRBJ1-1; a weak D match, TRBD1 (5 bases). Germline CDR1 and CDR2: MGHRA and YSYEKL. The CDR3 totals 14 residues. V was clipped by 9 bases and J by 1 base, with 15 bases between them. The CDR3 here is CASLSGYGNTEAFF. The CDR3, as DNA: TGCGCCAGTCTTTCAGGGTACGGGAACACTGAAGCTTTCTTT.

The gene calls are TRBV5-4 and TRBJ1-2; D is undetermined. From germline, CDR1 is SGHNT and CDR2 YYREEE (reference sequence). V dropped 0 bases and J dropped 5 bases, with 11 bases sitting between them. The CDR3 consists of 14 residues. CDR3 amino acids: CASSLGREGYGYTF. In DNA form, the CDR3 reads TGTGCCAGCAGCTTGGGGAGGGAAGGGTATGGCTACACCTTC.

The chain employs TRBV6-5 and TRBJ1-2; D perhaps matches TRBD1 (6 bases). The CDR3 is 14 residues long. Looked up from germline, CDR1 is MNHEY and CDR2 is SVGAGI. With 5 bases removed from V and 3 bases from J, the gap between germline ends came to 13 bases. CDR3 sequence: CASSPGQMHYGYTF. DNA of the CDR3: TGTGCCAGCAGTCCCGGACAGATGCACTATGGCTACACCTTC.